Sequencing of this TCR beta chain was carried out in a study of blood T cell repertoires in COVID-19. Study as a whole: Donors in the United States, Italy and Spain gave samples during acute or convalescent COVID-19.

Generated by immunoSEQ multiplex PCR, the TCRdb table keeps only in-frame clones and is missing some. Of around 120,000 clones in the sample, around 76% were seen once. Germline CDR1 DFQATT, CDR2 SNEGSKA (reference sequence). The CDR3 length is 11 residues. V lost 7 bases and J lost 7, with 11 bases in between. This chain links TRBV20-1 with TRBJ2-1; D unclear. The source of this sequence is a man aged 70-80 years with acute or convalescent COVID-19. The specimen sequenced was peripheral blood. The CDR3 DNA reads TGCAGTGTACACGAGGTGAATGAGCAGTTCTTC. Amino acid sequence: CSVHEVNEQFF.